Only one count was recorded for the clone carrying this TCR beta chain. The V end was cut by 1 base, the J end by 0 bases, with 6 bases between. Germline V gene sequence: CDR1 MGHRA, CDR2 YSYEKL. This CDR3 is 14 amino acids long. The data were obtained in a study of technical replicates of blood from a few donors. Here immunoSEQ multiplex PCR was the method, and the copy in TCRdb shows in-frame clones only, minus some. The sample lists 64,000 or so clones; 95% to 97% were seen once. Material for sequencing was T cells isolated from PBMCs. This rearrangement joins TRBV4-1 to TRBJ1-1, with unresolved D. The source is a human donor in good health. The CDR3 loop reads CASSQVIVNTEAFF. CDR3 coding DNA: TGCGCCAGCAGCCAAGTTATAGTGAACACTGAAGCTTTCTTT.